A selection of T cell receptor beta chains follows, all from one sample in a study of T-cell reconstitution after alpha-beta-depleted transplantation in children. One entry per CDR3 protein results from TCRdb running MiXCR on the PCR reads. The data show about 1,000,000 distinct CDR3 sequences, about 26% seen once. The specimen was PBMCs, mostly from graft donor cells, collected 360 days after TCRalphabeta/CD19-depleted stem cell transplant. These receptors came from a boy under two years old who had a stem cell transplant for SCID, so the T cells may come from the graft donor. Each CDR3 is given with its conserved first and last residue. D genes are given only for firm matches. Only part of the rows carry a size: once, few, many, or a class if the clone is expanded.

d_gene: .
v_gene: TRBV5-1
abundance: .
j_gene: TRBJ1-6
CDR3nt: TGCGCCAGCAGCTCCCTCGGACAGCGAAATTCACCCCTCCACTTT
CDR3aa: CASSSLGQRNSPLHF

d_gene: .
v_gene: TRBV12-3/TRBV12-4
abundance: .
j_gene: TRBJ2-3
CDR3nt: TGTGCCAGCAGTTTACTAATCCGGGGAGATACGCAGTATTTT
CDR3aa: CASSLLIRGDTQYF

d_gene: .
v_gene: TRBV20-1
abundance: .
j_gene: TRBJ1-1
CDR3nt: TGCAGTGCTGCCCATGGGGTGCTAGGTGAAGCTTTCTTT
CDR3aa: CSAAHGVLGEAFF

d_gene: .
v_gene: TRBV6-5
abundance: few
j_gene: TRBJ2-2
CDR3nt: TGTGCCAGCGGCCGACCAGCCCCTCACTTAGAGGACACCGGGGAGCTGTTTTTT
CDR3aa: CASGRPAPHLEDTGELFF

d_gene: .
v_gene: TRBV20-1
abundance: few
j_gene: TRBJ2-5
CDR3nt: TGCAGTGCTAGAGATTGGGGGACCCAGTACTTC
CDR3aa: CSARDWGTQYF

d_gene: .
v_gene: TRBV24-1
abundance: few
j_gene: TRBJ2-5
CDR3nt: TGTGCCACCAGTGATAACTCCGAACAGGGACAAGAGACCCAGTACTTC
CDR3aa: CATSDNSEQGQETQYF

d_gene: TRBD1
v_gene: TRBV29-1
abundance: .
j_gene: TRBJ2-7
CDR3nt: TGCAGCGTTGAAGACGGGGGACAGGGAAGGAAGCAGTACTTC
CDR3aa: CSVEDGGQGRKQYF

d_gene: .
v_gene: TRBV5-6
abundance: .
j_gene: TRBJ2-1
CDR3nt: TGTGCCAGCAGCTTCCCCCGACTGGATGAAAGCTCCTACAATGAGCAGTTCTTC
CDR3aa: CASSFPRLDESSYNEQFF

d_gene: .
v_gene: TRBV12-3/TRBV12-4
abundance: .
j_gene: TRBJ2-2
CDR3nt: TGTGCCAGCAGTTTAGGCGTCCTGGGCAGCCCGAACACCGGGGAGCTGTTTTTT
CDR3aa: CASSLGVLGSPNTGELFF

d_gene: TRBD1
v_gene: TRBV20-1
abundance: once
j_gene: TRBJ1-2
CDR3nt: TGCAGTGCTCTCCCGGACAGGGGCGGTTCTGGCTACACCTTC
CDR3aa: CSALPDRGGSGYTF

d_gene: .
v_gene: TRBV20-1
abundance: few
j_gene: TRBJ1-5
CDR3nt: TGCAGTGCGCCGGACAGATCAGCTAATCAGCCCCAGCATTTT
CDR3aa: CSAPDRSANQPQHF

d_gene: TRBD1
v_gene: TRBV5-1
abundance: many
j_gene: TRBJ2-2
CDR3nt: TGCGCCAGCAGCCGCGGACAGGTGAACACCGGGGAGCTGTTTTTT
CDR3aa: CASSRGQVNTGELFF